This TCR beta chain was profiled in a study of T cell changes during pregnancy in multiple sclerosis. This clone was picked up a small number of times. The CDR3 covers 14 residues. The ends were cut back, 1 base at V and 9 bases at J, with 11 bases in the middle. Germline-derived CDR1 and CDR2 are SGDLS and YYNGEE. Measured with immunoSEQ multiplex PCR; TCRdb has only the in-frame clones, and not every one. This sample has roughly 42,000 clones, with roughly nine tenths found just once. The TCR sequence derives from a female donor with multiple sclerosis, enrolled in a pregnancy study. The chain uses TRBV9 and TRBJ1-6, with D possibly TRBD1 on 6 matching bases. Material: CD4+ T cells from peripheral blood mononuclear cells, obtained before pregnancy. CDR3 protein: CASSVQGKGSPLHF. The CDR3, as DNA: TGTGCCAGCAGCGTACAGGGGAAAGGTTCACCCCTCCACTTT.